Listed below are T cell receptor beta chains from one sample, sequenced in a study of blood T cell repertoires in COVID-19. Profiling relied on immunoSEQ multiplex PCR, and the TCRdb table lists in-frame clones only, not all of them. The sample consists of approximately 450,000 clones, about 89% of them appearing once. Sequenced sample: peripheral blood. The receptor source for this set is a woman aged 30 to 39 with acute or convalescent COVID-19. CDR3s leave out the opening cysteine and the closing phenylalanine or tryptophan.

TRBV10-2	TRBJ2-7	ASAGTRYEQY
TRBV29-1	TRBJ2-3	SVGTGAVDTQY
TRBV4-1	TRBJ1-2	ASSQVLRRDGTLPTNYGYT
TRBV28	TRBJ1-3	ASSPAGPFSGNTIY
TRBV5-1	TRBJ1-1	ASSSDPQGSTEAF
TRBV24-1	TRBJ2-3	ATSDTRTSTDTQY
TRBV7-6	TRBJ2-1	ASSYIAVGVQF
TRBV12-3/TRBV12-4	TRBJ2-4	ASSSSGGNIQY
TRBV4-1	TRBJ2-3	ASSQIWLVGDTQY
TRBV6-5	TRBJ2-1	ASSRQGTRGNEQF
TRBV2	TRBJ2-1	ASSAINRDTTYNEQF
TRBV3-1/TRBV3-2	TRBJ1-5	ASSHGTGVQPQH
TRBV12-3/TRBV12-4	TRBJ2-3	ASRGRGTDTQY
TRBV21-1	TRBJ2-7	ASSSFTGTYEQY
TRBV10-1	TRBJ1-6	ASRATGDGSPLH
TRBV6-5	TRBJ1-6	ASRTGATNSPLH
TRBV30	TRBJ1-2	AWSVLGQNYGYT
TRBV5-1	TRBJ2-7	ASSLAIAGSGSEQY
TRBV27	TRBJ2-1	ASKSLRGGSYNEQF
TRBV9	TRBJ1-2	ASSAIDRGDGYT
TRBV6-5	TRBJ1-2	ASFGRERTYGYT
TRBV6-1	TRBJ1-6	ASSEFTGSYNSPLH
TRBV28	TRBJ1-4	ASSFWGEVNEKLF
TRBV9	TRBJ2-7	ASSSVPAYEQY
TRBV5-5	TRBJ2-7	ASSFLGTGGEQY
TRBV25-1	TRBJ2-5	AIGPLAGGTETQY
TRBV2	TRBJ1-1	ASSGVLNTEAF
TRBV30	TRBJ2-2	AWKRGLATGELF
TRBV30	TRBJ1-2	AWSTKTDTT
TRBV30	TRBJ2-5	AWRHKGLAGEQETQY
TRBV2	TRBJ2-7	ASSETSPLNEQY
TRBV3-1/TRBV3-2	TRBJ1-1	ASSHLSMWTEAF
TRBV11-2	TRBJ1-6	ASSLGGTGGASYNSPLH
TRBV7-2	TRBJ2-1	ASSRFQGYEQF
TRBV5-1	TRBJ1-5	ASSLGKEGQPQH
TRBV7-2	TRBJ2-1	ASSARLAGGNEQF
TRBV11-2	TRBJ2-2	ASSLSGLRGAGELF